The 19 T cell receptor beta chains below were found in one sample sequenced in a study of OX40 agonist ivuxolimab in advanced cancers. This table comes from immunoSEQ multiplex PCR, and its TCRdb copy is limited to in-frame clones, with some not included. Of fewer than 80,000 clones in the sample, approximately 85% were seen once. Sequences were derived from CD4+ or CD8+ T cells sorted from blood, sampled in a trial of the OX40 agonist ivuxolimab. The receptors originated from an adult with an advanced solid tumor such as melanoma, head and neck, liver or kidney cancer.

This clone was recorded only once. V gene TRBV27 combines with J gene TRBJ2-6; 7 nucleotides align to TRBD1. Germline CDR1 MNHEY, CDR2 SMNVEV (reference sequence). This CDR3 region has 15 residues. Losses at the gene ends were 2 bases for V and 4 bases for J; bases not matched to a gene: 2. The DNA of the CDR3 is TGTGCCAGCAGTTTAGGGACAGCCGGGGCCAACGTCCTGACTTTC. It specifies CASSLGTAGANVLTF.

This clone has a single count. This rearrangement joins TRBV27 to TRBJ1-6; D is unresolved. Germline V CDR1 and CDR2: MNHEY, SMNVEV (reference sequence). The CDR3 is 12 amino acids. Between the trimmed V and J ends, which lost 5 bases and 4 bases, there was a span of 3 bases. The CDR3 region is CASSSYNSPLHF. The CDR3 DNA reads TGTGCCAGCAGTAGTTATAATTCACCCCTCCACTTT.

This rearrangement joins TRBV6-6 to TRBJ2-7; 9 bases fit TRBD1. Trimming removed 6 bases from V and 3 bases from J; junction bases left unmatched: 6. The germline V gene encodes CDR1 MNHNY and CDR2 SVGAGI (reference sequence). The CDR3 has 14 amino acids. Here the CDR3 reads CASRLQGAVYEQYF. The DNA for the CDR3 is TGTGCCAGCAGGCTACAGGGGGCGGTCTACGAGCAGTACTTC.

J is TRBJ2-1 and V is TRBV5-1; possible D gene TRBD1, 6 bases. The CDR3 covers 12 residues. With 5 bases removed from V and 10 bases from J, the gap between germline ends came to 13 bases. Germline CDR1 and CDR2: SGHRS and YFSETQ. CDR3 amino acids: CASSSAGQEQFF. The CDR3 DNA reads TGCGCCAGCAGTTCAGCAGGACAGGAGCAGTTCTTC.

The chain uses TRBV5-1 and TRBJ1-3; D is perhaps TRBD1 (6 bases). Per germline, CDR1 SGHRS and CDR2 YFSETQ. The CDR3 spans 14 residues. Deletions cut 5 bases from V and 1 base from J, with 10 bases between. CDR3 bases: TGCGCCAGCAGTAACCAGGGGTCTGGAAACACCATATATTTT. Translating it yields CASSNQGSGNTIYF.

This clone was picked up a small number of times. The V gene is TRBV2, the J gene TRBJ1-1; D remains ambiguous. This CDR3 has 14 amino acids. The germline CDR1 and CDR2 sequences are SNHLY and FYNNEI. Between the trimmed V and J ends, which lost 0 bases and 1 base, there was a span of 6 bases. CDR3: CASSEAGQNTEAFF. The CDR3, as DNA: TGTGCCAGCAGTGAAGCGGGTCAGAACACTGAAGCTTTCTTT.

The gene calls are TRBV6-5 and TRBJ2-7; TRBD2 agrees at 7 bases. The CDR3 is 14 amino acids. Trimming took 2 bases from V and 0 from J; bases not matched to a gene: 1. In germline, CDR1 is MNHEY, CDR2 SVGAGI. The CDR3 is CASSYLADSYEQYF. Written as DNA, the CDR3 is TGTGCCAGCAGTTACCTAGCGGACTCCTACGAGCAGTACTTC.

This chain connects TRBV19 to TRBJ1-3; D unresolved. Matching the DNA end better, TRBJ2-2 makes the J call doubtful. Germline CDR1 and CDR2: LNHDA and SQIVND (reference sequence). The CDR3 runs to 14 residues. In nucleotides, the CDR3 is TGTGCCAGTAGTTTCTCCCGGAACACCGGGGAGCTGTTTTTT. It encodes CASSFSRNTGELFF.

This sequence joins TRBV2 and TRBJ1-1; D gene uncertain. Germline V gene lookup returns CDR1 SNHLY and CDR2 FYNNEI. The CDR3 runs 13 residues. The germline V and J ends were trimmed by 6 bases and 2 bases, with 10 bases remaining between them. The CDR3 loop is CASRGSANTEAFF. The CDR3 DNA is TGTGCCAGCAGGGGCAGCGCTAACACTGAAGCTTTCTTT.

This chain links TRBV6-6 with TRBJ1-2, with D possibly TRBD1 on 6 matching bases. V was cut by 3 bases and J by 4 bases, with 15 bases left in between. The CDR3 has 15 amino acids. Germline CDR1 and CDR2: MNHNY and SVGAGI (reference sequence). The CDR3 nucleotides read TGTGCCAGCAGTTATCCCGGGACACCCTCCTATGGCTACACCTTC. Amino acids: CASSYPGTPSYGYTF.

The chain has TRBV10-3 and TRBJ1-2; TRBD1 matches 7 bases. V gave up 2 bases and J gave up 6 bases; unmatched junction bases: 6. This CDR3 comprises 14 residues. The germline V gene has CDR1 ENHRY and CDR2 SYGVKD. Written as DNA, the CDR3 is TGTGCCATCAGTGAGACCGCAGGGGGACATGGCTACACCTTC. This codes for CAISETAGGHGYTF.

This clone was detected only a few times. This chain connects TRBV29-1 to TRBJ1-2, with TRBD1 matching over 8 bases. Trimming removed 3 bases from V and 5 bases from J; junction bases left unmatched: 2. Germline V lookup: CDR1 SQVTM, CDR2 ANQGSEA. The CDR3 extends over 12 amino acids. CDR3 sequence reads: CSVDNRGYGYTF. The CDR3 region has the DNA TGCAGCGTTGACAACAGGGGGTATGGCTACACCTTC.

In its sample, this clone was seen once. This rearrangement joins TRBV11-2 to TRBJ2-5, with 7 bases matching TRBD2. V shed 5 bases, J shed 3 bases, and the junction held 3 bases outside the gene matches. Per germline, CDR1 SGHAT and CDR2 FQNNGV. This CDR3 has 13 amino acids. The CDR3 loop reads CASSPAGEETQYF. The CDR3 DNA sequence: TGTGCCAGCAGCCCCGCGGGAGAAGAGACCCAGTACTTC.

The chain uses TRBV27 and TRBJ1-4, with 7 bases fitting TRBD1. The V and J ends lost 0 bases and 7 bases, in that order; junction bases with no gene match: 5. Germline CDR1 and CDR2: MNHEY and SMNVEV (reference sequence). There are 15 residues in the CDR3. CDR3 nucleotide sequence: TGTGCCAGCAGTTTATCTGACAGGGCTGGTGAAAAACTGTTTTTT. It translates to CASSLSDRAGEKLFF.

The chain links TRBV6-5 to TRBJ2-1, with 9 bases that match TRBD2. CDR3 length: 15 residues. Germline CDR1 MNHEY, CDR2 SVGAGI. V dropped 5 bases and J dropped 4; count of bases not matched to a gene: 6. The CDR3 coding sequence is TGTGCCAGCAGTCCGAGGACTAGCGTGTACAATGAGCAGTTCTTC. This encodes CASSPRTSVYNEQFF.

This rearrangement joins TRBV9 to TRBJ2-2; no reliable D call. V shed 6 bases and J shed 0 bases, with 9 bases lying between them. The CDR3 consists of 14 residues. Germline CDR1 SGDLS, CDR2 YYNGEE. The DNA of the CDR3 is TGTGCCAGCACCGGCAGCCCGAACACCGGGGAGCTGTTTTTT. This encodes CASTGSPNTGELFF.

The chain has TRBV19 and TRBJ2-1; D perhaps matches TRBD1 (6 bases). Trimming cost V 8 bases and J 1 base, with 12 bases left between them. Per the germline V gene, CDR1 is LNHDA and CDR2 is SQIVND (reference sequence). This CDR3 has 14 residues. As DNA, the CDR3 is TGTGCCAGTGAACAGGGCTTGTCCTACAATGAGCAGTTCTTC. Amino acids: CASEQGLSYNEQFF. Full variable domain (outside the CDR3, taken from reference TRBV19 and TRBJ2-1): DGGITQSPKYLFRKEGQNVTLSCEQNLNHDAMYWYRQDPGQGLRLIYYSQIVNDFQKGDIAEGYSVSREKKESFPLTVTSAQKNPTAFYLCASEQGLSYNEQFFGPGTRLTVL.

This clone was found a few times. The V and J genes are TRBV7-9 and TRBJ1-2; unclear D gene. The CDR3 spans 12 residues. The V and J ends lost 0 bases and 4 bases respectively, with 3 bases between them. Germline V gene sequence: CDR1 SEHNR, CDR2 FQNEAQ (reference sequence). CDR3 DNA: TGTGCCAGCAGCTTAGCTGCCTATGGCTACACCTTC. Translated: CASSLAAYGYTF.

CDR3 nucleotides: TGTGCCAGTACCGGACAGGGATTTTCCGGCTATGGCTACACCTTC. It specifies CASTGQGFSGYGYTF. The rearrangement joins TRBV19 to TRBJ1-2; TRBD1 matches at 8 bases. Germline lookup yields CDR1 LNHDA and CDR2 SQIVND (reference sequence). The CDR3 runs to 15 residues. The trim removed 7 bases at V and 4 bases at J, leaving 11 bases unmatched.